The 18 T cell receptor beta chains listed next were all sequenced from one sample in a study of cytomegalovirus exposure and HLA in healthy donors. The PCR ran on 60 Vbeta and 13 Jbeta primers. Profiled with immunoSEQ multiplex PCR; TCRdb holds only in-frame clones, not every one. The sample lists over 150,000 clones, 60% to 80% occurring once. Sequencing input: PBMCs. These receptors all stem from a woman between 50 and 59 years old in good health and CMV-seropositive.

The chain is built from TRBV7-2 and TRBJ2-3, with D unresolved. The length of the CDR3 is 12 residues. The ends were cut back, 5 bases at V and 3 bases at J, with 6 bases in the middle. Germline-derived CDR1 and CDR2 are SGHTA and FQGNSA. The CDR3 region is CASSPQTDTQYF. Written as DNA, the CDR3 is TGTGCCAGCAGCCCCCAAACAGATACGCAGTATTTT.

The CDR3 DNA reads TGTGCCAGCAGCTTGGAGACAGGCCTGAGCATGATGACTTATGGCTACACCTTC. This encodes CASSLETGLSMMTYGYTF. V is TRBV5-4 and J is TRBJ1-2, with D possibly being TRBD1 (6 bases). Per the germline V gene, CDR1 is SGHNT and CDR2 is YYREEE (reference sequence). The CDR3 covers 18 residues. V dropped 0 bases and J dropped 5 bases, with 23 bases sitting between them.

The J gene is TRBJ1-3, the V gene TRBV9, with a weak D call TRBD1 (6 bases). V dropped 3 bases and J dropped 4 bases, with 14 bases sitting between them. The germline gives CDR1 SGDLS, CDR2 YYNGEE. The CDR3 is 15 residues long. Here the CDR3 reads CASSALQGGGNTIYF. The CDR3, as DNA: TGTGCCAGCAGCGCCCTACAGGGTGGAGGAAACACCATATATTTT.

The V gene is TRBV9, the J gene TRBJ1-3, with D maybe TRBD1 (6 bases). Deletions cut 4 bases from V and 6 bases from J, with 11 bases between. This CDR3 contains 13 residues. Germline CDR1 reads SGDLS; CDR2 reads YYNGEE. The CDR3, as DNA: TGTGCCAGCAGCCCCGACAGGTTAAACACCATATATTTT. Residues: CASSPDRLNTIYF.

The chain carries TRBV19 and TRBJ2-2, with D maybe TRBD1 (6 bases). V gave up 5 bases and J gave up 7 bases, with 11 bases separating them. The germline V gene has CDR1 LNHDA and CDR2 SQIVND (reference sequence). The CDR3 loop spans 13 amino acids. CDR3 loop: CASSPRGSGELFF. DNA of the CDR3: TGTGCCAGTAGTCCTAGGGGGAGCGGGGAGCTGTTTTTT. Variable domain in full (rest from reference TRBV19 and TRBJ2-2): DGGITQSPKYLFRKEGQNVTLSCEQNLNHDAMYWYRQDPGQGLRLIYYSQIVNDFQKGDIAEGYSVSREKKESFPLTVTSAQKNPTAFYLCASSPRGSGELFFGEGSRLTVL.

The V call is TRBV4-1, the J call TRBJ2-7; D remains ambiguous. Germline CDR1 reads MGHRA; CDR2 reads YSYEKL. Trimming cost V 2 bases and J 1 base, with 9 bases left between them. CDR3 length equals 14 residues. As DNA, the CDR3 is TGCGCCAGCAGCCAACCCGGGTTATCCTACGAGCAGTACTTC. Translation gives CASSQPGLSYEQYF.

The chain joins TRBV7-9 to TRBJ1-2; the D is unclear. Germline lookup yields CDR1 SEHNR and CDR2 FQNEAQ (reference sequence). V was pared by 2 bases and J by 4 bases, with 8 bases between. The CDR3 loop spans 13 amino acids. CDR3 in DNA: TGTGCCAGCAGCTTAATAGATCTCTATGGCTACACCTTC. Its translation: CASSLIDLYGYTF.

The chain has TRBV10-3 and TRBJ1-1; a possible D gene is TRBD1 (5 bases). The germline V gene encodes CDR1 ENHRY and CDR2 SYGVKD. This CDR3 is 14 amino acids long. V was cut by 10 bases and J by 4 bases, with 19 bases left in between. The CDR3 DNA sequence: TGTGCCACCCGTCAGTCGGCAGGGTCCACTGAAGCTTTCTTT. Translating gives CATRQSAGSTEAFF.

This clone appeared a single time. The rearrangement uses TRBV10-3 and TRBJ2-7, with D possibly being TRBD1 (5 bases). CDR1 ENHRY and CDR2 SYGVKD come from the germline V gene. The V gene lost 6 bases and the J gene lost 0 bases, with 12 bases spanning the gap. This CDR3 has 14 amino acids. CDR3 nucleotides: TGTGCCATCAGCGATATTGACAGCTCCTACGAGCAGTACTTC. Protein product: CAISDIDSSYEQYF.

The rearrangement joins TRBV9 to TRBJ2-1; 8 bases are a match to TRBD2. Germline CDR1 SGDLS, CDR2 YYNGEE. V dropped 2 bases and J dropped 4; count of bases not matched to a gene: 8. The CDR3 is 16 residues long. CDR3 nucleotide sequence: TGTGCCAGCAGCGTGGGGGGGGCGGGGGGTTACAATGAGCAGTTCTTC. Its protein product is CASSVGGAGGYNEQFF.

This clone has more than one count but fewer than ten. This chain connects TRBV6-5 to TRBJ2-7, with D possibly TRBD2 on 5 matching bases. This CDR3 has 15 residues. Germline V gives CDR1 MNHEY, CDR2 SVGAGI. V lost 4 bases to trimming and J lost 3 bases, with 16 bases between them. CDR3 DNA sequence: TGTGCCAGCAGTTCCTGGACCGGGGTGAGCTACGAGCAGTACTTC. Residues: CASSSWTGVSYEQYF.

In its sample, this clone was seen once. The chain recombines TRBV4-1 with TRBJ2-3; tentatively, D is TRBD1 (5 bases). Trimming shortened V by 3 bases and J by 3 bases, and 16 bases separated the two germline ends. The germline V gene encodes CDR1 MGHRA and CDR2 YSYEKL. The CDR3 extends over 16 amino acids. The CDR3 region has the DNA TGCGCCAGCAGCCAGCAGGCCCAGGGTAGAACAGATACGCAGTATTTT. This translates into CASSQQAQGRTDTQYF.

This clone was seen a handful of times. CDR3 loop: CSVEREGQYYGYTF. CDR3 nucleotide sequence: TGCAGCGTTGAACGGGAAGGACAGTACTATGGCTACACCTTC. This chain joins TRBV29-1 and TRBJ1-2, with D possibly TRBD1 on 6 matching bases. Trimming took 2 bases from V and 3 from J, leaving 13 bases between them. The CDR3 loop spans 14 amino acids. CDR1 SQVTM and CDR2 ANQGSEA come from the germline V gene.

CDR3 residues: CASSTHTEAFF. CDR3 DNA: TGTGCCAGCAGCACTCACACTGAAGCTTTCTTT. V is TRBV5-6 and J is TRBJ1-1; the D is unclear. CDR1 is SGHDT, CDR2 YYEEEE, per germline. Trimming stripped 4 bases from V and 3 bases from J, with 4 bases between. This CDR3 contains 11 residues.

This clone was seen more than once but under ten times. The gene calls are TRBV4-2 and TRBJ1-1; maybe TRBD1 (5 bases). V was pared by 1 base and J by 0 bases, with 6 bases between. Germline loops: CDR1 LGHNA, CDR2 YNFKEQ. The CDR3 is 14 amino acids. CDR3 residues: CASSQGQLNTEAFF. The CDR3 DNA reads as TGTGCCAGCAGCCAAGGACAGTTGAACACTGAAGCTTTCTTT.

The CDR3: CASSLVGAENSPLHF. DNA for the CDR3: TGCGCCAGCAGCTTGGTTGGGGCTGAAAATTCACCCCTCCACTTT. The J gene is TRBJ1-6, the V gene TRBV5-1; perhaps TRBD1 as D (5 bases). Germline CDR1 is SGHRS and CDR2 is YFSETQ. The CDR3 contains 15 residues. Between the trimmed V and J ends, which lost 0 bases and 7 bases, there was a span of 11 bases.

The rearrangement joins TRBV13 to TRBJ2-7, with 8 bases matching TRBD2. The trim removed 5 bases at V and 5 bases at J, leaving 8 bases unmatched. Per the germline V gene, CDR1 is PRHDT and CDR2 is FYEKMQ (reference sequence). This CDR3 spans 14 amino acids. In DNA, the CDR3 is TGTGCCAGCAGCGCACGGGGGGGCGGAAACGAGCAGTACTTC. Protein: CASSARGGGNEQYF.

The chain has TRBV30 and TRBJ2-1, with 7 bases matching TRBD2. This CDR3 has 15 amino acids. V was clipped by 4 bases and J by 1 base; unmatched bases: 7. Per the germline V gene, CDR1 is GTSNPN and CDR2 is SVGIG (reference sequence). This CDR3 reads CAWTETGGSYNEQFF. The CDR3 region has the DNA TGTGCCTGGACGGAGACGGGGGGTTCCTACAATGAGCAGTTCTTC.